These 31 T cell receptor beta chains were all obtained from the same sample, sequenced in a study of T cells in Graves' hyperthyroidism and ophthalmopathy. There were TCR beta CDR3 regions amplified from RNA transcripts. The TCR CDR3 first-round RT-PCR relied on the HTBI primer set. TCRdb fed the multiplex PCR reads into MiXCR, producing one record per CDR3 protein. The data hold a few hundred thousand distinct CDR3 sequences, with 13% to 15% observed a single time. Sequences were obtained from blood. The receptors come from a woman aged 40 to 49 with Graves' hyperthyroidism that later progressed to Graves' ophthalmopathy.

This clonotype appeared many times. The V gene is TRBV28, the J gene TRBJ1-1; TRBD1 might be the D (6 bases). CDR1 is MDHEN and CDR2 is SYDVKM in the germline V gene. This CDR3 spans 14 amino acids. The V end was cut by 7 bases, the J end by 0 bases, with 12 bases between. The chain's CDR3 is CASNPDRLNTEAFF. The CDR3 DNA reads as TGTGCCAGCAACCCGGACAGATTGAACACTGAAGCTTTCTTT.

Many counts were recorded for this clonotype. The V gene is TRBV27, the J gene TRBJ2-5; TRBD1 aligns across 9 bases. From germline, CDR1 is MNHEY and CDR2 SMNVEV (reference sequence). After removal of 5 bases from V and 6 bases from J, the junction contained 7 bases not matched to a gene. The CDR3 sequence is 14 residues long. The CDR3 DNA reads TGTGCCAGCAGTCCCCGACAGGGGGAAAAGACCCAGTACTTC. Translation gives CASSPRQGEKTQYF.

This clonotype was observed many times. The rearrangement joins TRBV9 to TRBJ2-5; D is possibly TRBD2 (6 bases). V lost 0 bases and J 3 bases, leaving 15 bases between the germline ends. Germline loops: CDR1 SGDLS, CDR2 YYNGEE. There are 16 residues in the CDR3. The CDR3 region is CASSVGSGRGKETQYF. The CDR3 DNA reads TGTGCCAGCAGCGTAGGATCGGGACGGGGGAAAGAGACCCAGTACTTC.

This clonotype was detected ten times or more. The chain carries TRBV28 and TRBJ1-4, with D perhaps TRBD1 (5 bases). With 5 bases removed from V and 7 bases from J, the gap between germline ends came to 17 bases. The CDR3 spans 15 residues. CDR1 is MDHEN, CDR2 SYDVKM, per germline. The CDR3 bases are TGTGCCAGCAGTAAACATGACAGAGCTTCTGAAAAACTGTTTTTT. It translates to CASSKHDRASEKLFF.

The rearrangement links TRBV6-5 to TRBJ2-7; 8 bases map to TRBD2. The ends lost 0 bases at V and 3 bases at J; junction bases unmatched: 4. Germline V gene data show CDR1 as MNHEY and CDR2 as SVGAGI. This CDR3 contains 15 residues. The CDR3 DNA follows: TGTGCCAGCAGTTACTCCGGGACTAGTTTCTACGAGCAGTACTTC. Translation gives CASSYSGTSFYEQYF.

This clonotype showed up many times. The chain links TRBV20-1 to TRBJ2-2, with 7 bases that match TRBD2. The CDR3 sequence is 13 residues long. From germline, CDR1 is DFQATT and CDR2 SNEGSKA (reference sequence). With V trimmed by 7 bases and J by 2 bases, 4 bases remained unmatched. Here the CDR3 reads CSGGGSNTGELFF. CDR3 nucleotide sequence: TGCAGTGGAGGCGGGAGTAACACCGGGGAGCTGTTTTTT.

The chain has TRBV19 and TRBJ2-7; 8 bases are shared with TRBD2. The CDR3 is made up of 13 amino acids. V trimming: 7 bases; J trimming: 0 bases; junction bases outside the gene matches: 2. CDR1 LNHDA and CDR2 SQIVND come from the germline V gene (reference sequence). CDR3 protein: CASNGTSSYEQYF. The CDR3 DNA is TGTGCCAGTAATGGGACTAGCTCCTACGAGCAGTACTTC.

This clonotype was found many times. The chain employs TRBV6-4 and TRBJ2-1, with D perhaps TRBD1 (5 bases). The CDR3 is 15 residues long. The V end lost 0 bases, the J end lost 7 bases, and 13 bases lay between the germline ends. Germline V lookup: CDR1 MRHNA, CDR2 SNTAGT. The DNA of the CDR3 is TGTGCCAGCAGTGACTCGAGGACGGACATTAATGAGCAGTTCTTC. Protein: CASSDSRTDINEQFF.

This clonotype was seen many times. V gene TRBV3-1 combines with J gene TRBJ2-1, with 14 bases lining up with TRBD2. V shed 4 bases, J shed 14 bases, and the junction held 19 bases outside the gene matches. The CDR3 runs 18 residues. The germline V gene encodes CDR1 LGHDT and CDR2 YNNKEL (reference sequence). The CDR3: CASSPLLEPGLAGEREFF. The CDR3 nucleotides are TGTGCCAGCAGCCCCCTACTCGAACCGGGACTAGCGGGAGAAAGGGAGTTCTTC.

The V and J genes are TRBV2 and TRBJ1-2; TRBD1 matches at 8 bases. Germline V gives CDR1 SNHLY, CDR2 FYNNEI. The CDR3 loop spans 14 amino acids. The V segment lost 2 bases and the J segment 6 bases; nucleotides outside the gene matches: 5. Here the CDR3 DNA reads TGTGCCAGCAGTGAACGGGGCAGGGGGCATGGCTACACCTTC. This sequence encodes CASSERGRGHGYTF.

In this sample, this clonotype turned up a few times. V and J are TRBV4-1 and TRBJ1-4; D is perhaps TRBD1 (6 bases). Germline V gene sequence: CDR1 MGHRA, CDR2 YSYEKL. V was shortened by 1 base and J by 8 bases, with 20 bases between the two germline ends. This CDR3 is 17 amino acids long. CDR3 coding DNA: TGCGCCAGCAGCCAAGTTTTTAGGGGGGTTTCGGCGGAAAAACTGTTTTTT. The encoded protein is CASSQVFRGVSAEKLFF.

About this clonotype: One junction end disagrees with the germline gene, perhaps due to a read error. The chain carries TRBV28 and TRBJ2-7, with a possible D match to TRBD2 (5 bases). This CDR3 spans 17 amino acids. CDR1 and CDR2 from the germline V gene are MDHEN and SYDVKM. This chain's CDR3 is CASSFRAMGVWAFEQYF. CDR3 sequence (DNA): TGTGCTAGCAGTTTTCGGGCGATGGGAGTTTGGGCCTTCGAGCAGTACTTC.

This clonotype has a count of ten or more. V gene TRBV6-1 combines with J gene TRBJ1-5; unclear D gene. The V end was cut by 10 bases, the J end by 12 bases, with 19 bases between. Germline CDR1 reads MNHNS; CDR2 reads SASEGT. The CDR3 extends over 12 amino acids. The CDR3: CATMSDISLQHF. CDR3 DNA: TGTGCCACCATGTCAGATATCAGCCTCCAGCATTTT.

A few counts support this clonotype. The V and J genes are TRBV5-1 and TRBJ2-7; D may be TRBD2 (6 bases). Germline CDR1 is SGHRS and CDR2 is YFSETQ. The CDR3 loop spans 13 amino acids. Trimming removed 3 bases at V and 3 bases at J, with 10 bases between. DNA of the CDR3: TGCGCCAGCAGCTACTCGGGAGTCTACGAGCAGTACTTC. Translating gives CASSYSGVYEQYF.

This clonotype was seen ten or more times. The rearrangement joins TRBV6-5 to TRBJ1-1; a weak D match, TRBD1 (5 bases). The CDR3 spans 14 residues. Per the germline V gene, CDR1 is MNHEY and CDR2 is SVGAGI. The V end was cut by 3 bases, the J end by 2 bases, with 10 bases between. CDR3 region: CASSYQGVNTEAFF. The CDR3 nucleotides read TGTGCCAGCAGTTATCAGGGTGTAAACACTGAAGCTTTCTTT.

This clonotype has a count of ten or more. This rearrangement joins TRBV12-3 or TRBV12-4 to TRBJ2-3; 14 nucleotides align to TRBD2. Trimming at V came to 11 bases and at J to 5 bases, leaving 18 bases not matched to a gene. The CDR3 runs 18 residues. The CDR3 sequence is CASQAPTAGLAGEDTQYF. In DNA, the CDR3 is TGTGCCTCCCAAGCCCCCACCGCGGGACTAGCGGGAGAAGATACGCAGTATTTT.

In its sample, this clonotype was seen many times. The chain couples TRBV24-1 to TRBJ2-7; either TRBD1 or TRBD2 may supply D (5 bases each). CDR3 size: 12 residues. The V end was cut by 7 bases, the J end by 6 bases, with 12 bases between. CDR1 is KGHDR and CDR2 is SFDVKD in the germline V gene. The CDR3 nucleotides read TGTGCCACCAGGTCCGGGGCGGGCGAGCAGTACTTC. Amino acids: CATRSGAGEQYF.

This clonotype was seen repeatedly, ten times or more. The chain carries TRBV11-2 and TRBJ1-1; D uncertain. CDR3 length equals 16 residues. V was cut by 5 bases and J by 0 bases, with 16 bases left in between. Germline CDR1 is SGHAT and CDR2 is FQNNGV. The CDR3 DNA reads TGTGCCAGCAGCGCGCAATTCCGGTACATGAACACTGAAGCTTTCTTT. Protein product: CASSAQFRYMNTEAFF.

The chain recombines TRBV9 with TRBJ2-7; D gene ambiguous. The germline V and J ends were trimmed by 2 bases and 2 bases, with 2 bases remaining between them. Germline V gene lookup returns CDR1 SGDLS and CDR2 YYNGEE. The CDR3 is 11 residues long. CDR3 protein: CASSVPYEQYF. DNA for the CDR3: TGTGCCAGCAGCGTCCCCTACGAGCAGTACTTC. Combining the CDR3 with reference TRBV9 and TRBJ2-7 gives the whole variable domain DSGVTQTPKHLITATGQRVTLRCSPRSGDLSVYWYQQSLDQGLQFLIQYYNGEERAKGNILERFSAQQFPDLHSELNLSSLELGDSALYFCASSVPYEQYFGPGTRLTVT.

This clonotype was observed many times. CDR3 sequence: CASSIRGVETQYF. For the CDR3, the DNA is TGTGCCAGCAGCATAAGGGGGGTGGAGACCCAGTACTTC. The chain recombines TRBV13 with TRBJ2-5; D could derive from TRBD1 or TRBD2 (6 bases each). V lost 5 bases and J 5 bases, leaving 12 bases between the germline ends. The CDR3 length is 13 residues. Germline loops: CDR1 PRHDT, CDR2 FYEKMQ (reference sequence).

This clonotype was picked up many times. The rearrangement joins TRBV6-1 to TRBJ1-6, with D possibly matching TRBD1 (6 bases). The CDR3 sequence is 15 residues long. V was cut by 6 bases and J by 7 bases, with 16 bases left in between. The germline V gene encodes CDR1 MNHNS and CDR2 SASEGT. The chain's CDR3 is CASRRGREGNSPLHF. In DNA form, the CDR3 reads TGTGCCAGCAGGCGGGGGCGCGAAGGGAATTCACCCCTCCACTTT.

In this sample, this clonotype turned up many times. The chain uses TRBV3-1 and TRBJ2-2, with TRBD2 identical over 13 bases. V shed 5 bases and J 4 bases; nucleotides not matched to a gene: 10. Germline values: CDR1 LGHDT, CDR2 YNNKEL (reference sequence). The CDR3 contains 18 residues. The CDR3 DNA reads TGTGCCAGCAGCAAGACTAGCGGGAGGCTAAGGGGCACCGGGGAGCTGTTTTTT. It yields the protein CASSKTSGRLRGTGELFF. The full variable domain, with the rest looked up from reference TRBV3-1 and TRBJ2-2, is DTAVSQTPKYLVTQMGNDKSIKCEQNLGHDTMYWYKQDSKKFLKIMFSYNNKELIINETVPNRFSPKSPDKAHLNLHINSLELGDSAVYFCASSKTSGRLRGTGELFFGEGSRLTVL.

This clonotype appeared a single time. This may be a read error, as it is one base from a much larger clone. CDR3 amino acids: CASSPLLRVVGELFF. In nucleotides, the CDR3 is TGTGCCAGCAGTCCCCTACTAAGGGTTGTCGGGGAGCTGTTTTTT. The rearrangement links TRBV28 to TRBJ2-2; D unresolved. Germline V gives CDR1 MDHEN, CDR2 SYDVKM. Trimming cost V 5 bases and J 7 bases, with 17 bases left between them. CDR3 length equals 15 residues.

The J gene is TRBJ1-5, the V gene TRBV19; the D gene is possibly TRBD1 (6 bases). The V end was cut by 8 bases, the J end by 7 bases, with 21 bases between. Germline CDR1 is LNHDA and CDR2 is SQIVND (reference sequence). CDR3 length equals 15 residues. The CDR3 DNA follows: TGTGCCAGTTCTAACAACAGGGAGATGGGACAGCCCCAGCATTTT. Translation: CASSNNREMGQPQHF.

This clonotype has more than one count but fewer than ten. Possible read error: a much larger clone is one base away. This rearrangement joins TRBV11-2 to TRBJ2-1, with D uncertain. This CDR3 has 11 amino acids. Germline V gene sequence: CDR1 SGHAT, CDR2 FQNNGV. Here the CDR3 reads CASSELNEQSF. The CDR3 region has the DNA TGTGCCAGCAGTGAGCTCAATGAGCAGTCCTTC. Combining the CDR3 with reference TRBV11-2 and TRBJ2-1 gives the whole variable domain EAGVAQSPRYKIIEKRQSVAFWCNPISGHATLYWYQQILGQGPKLLIQFQNNGVVDDSQLPKDRFSAERLKGVDSTLKIQPAKLEDSAVYLCASSELNEQSFGPGTRLTVL.

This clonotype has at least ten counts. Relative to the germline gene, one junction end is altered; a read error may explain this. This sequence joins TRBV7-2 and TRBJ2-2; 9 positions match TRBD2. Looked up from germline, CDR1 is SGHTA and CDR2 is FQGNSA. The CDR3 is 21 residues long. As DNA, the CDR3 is TGTGCCAGCAGGGCCACGACTAGCGGAAGATCCCTCCTGAGGGGCACCGGGGAGCTGCTTTTT. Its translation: CASRATTSGRSLLRGTGELLF.

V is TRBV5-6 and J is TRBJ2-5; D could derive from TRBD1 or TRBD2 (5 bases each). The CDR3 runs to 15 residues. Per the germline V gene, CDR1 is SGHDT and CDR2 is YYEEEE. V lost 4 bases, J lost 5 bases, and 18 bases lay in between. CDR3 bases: TGTGCCAGCAGCCTCCGGGACCCTCTTTGGGAGACCCAGTACTTC. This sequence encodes CASSLRDPLWETQYF.

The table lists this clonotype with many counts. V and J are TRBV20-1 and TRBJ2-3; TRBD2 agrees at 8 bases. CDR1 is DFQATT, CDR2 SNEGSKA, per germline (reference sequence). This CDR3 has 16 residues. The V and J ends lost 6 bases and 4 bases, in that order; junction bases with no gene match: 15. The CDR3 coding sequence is TGCAGTGCCGCAGGTAGCGGGATTGGGAGGGCAGATACGCAGTATTTT. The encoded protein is CSAAGSGIGRADTQYF.

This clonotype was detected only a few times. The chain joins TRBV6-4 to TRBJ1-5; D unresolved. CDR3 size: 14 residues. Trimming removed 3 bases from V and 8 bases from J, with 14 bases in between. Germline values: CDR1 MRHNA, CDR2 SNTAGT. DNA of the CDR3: TGTGCCAGCAGTGAATTATTCATTTCTGAGCCCCAGCATTTT. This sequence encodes CASSELFISEPQHF.

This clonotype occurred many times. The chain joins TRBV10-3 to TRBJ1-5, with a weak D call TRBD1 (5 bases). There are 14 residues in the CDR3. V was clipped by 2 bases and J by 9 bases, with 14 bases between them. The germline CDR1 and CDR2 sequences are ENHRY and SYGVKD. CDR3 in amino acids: CAISEPGGAAPQHF. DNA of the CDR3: TGTGCCATCAGTGAGCCCGGTGGGGCTGCGCCCCAGCATTTT.

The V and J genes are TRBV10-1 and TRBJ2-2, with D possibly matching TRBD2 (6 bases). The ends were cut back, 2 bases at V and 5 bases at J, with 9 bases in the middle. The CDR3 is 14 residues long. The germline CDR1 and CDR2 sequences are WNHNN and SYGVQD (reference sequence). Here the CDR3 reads CASSEGRETGELFF. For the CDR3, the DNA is TGCGCCAGCAGTGAGGGACGGGAGACCGGGGAGCTGTTTTTT.